The clone carrying this T cell receptor beta chain was found many times. Its specificity is not known. The junction had 6 bases not matched to a gene; V was cut back by 0 bases and J by 5 bases. The CDR3 is made up of 16 amino acids. Germline lookup yields CDR1 MNHEY and CDR2 SVGAGI. This sample was taken from a study of T cells in Graves' hyperthyroidism and ophthalmopathy. Study-level points and caveats: Progression to ophthalmopathy was predicted a median of approximately seven months early. Stable hyperthyroidism and ophthalmopathy were separated using 13 V-J signatures.

RNA transcripts gave rise to amplified TCR beta CDR3 regions. A first-round RT-PCR of the TCR CDR3 used the HTBI primer set. TCRdb re-derived calls from the multiplex PCR reads in MiXCR, one entry per CDR3 protein. The sample consists of a few hundred thousand distinct CDR3 sequences, around 16% of them appearing once. Graves' hyperthyroidism was deemed stable absent ophthalmopathy progression within 18 months. This receptor was taken from a man aged 40-49 years with Graves' hyperthyroidism. Sequences were obtained from blood. This chain links TRBV6-5 with TRBJ2-3; 9 nucleotides match TRBD1. This CDR3 is CASSYSRDRVGDTQYF. CDR3 sequence (DNA): TGTGCCAGCAGTTACTCCAGGGACAGGGTTGGAGATACGCAGTATTTT.